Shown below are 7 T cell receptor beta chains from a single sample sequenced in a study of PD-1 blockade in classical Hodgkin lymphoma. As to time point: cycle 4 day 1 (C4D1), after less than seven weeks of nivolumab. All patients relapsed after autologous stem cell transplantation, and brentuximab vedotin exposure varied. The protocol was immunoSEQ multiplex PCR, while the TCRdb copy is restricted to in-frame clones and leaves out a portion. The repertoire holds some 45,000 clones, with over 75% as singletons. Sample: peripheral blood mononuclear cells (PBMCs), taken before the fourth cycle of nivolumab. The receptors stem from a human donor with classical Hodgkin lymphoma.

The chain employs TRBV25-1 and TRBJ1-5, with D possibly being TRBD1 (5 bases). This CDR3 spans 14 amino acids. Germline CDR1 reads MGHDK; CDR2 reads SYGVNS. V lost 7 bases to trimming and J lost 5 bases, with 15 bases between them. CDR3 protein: CASNEWGGDQPQHF. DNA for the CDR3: TGTGCCAGCAACGAGTGGGGCGGCGATCAGCCCCAGCATTTT.

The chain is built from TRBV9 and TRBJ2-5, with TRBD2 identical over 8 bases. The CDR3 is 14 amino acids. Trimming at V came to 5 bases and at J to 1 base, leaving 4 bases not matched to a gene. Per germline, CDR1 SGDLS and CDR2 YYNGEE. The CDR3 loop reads CASSSSGAQETQYF. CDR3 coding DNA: TGTGCCAGCAGTAGTAGCGGGGCCCAAGAGACCCAGTACTTC.

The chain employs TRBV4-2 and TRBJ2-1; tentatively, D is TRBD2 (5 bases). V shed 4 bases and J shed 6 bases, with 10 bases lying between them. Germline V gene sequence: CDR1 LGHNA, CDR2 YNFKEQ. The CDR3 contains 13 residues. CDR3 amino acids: CASSPGLINEQFF. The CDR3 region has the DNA TGTGCCAGCAGCCCAGGACTTATCAATGAGCAGTTCTTC.

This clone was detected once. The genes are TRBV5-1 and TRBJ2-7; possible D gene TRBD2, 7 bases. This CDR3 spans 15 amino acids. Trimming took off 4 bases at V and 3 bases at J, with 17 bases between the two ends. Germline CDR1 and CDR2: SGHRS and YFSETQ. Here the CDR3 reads CASSQGGGTLYEQYF. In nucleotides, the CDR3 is TGCGCCAGCAGCCAAGGGGGGGGGACTCTCTACGAGCAGTACTTC. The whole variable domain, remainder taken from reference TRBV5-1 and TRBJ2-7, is KAGVTQTPRYLIKTRGQQVTLSCSPISGHRSVSWYQQTPGQGLQFLFEYFSETQRNKGNFPGRFSGRQFSNSRSEMNVSTLELGDSALYLCASSQGGGTLYEQYFGPGTRLTVT.

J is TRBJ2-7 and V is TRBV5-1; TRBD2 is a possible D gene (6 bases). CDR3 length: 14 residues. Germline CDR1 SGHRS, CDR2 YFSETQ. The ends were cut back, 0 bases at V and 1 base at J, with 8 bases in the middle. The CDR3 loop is CASSLEDYSYEQYF. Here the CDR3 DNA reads TGCGCCAGCAGCTTGGAGGACTATTCCTACGAGCAGTACTTC.

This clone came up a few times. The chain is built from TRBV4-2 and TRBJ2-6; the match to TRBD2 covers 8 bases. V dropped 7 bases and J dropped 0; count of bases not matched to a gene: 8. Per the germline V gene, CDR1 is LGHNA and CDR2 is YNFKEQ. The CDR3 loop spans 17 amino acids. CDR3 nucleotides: TGTGCCAGCACACCGGGACTAGGGAGCTCTGGGGCCAACGTCCTGACTTTC. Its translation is CASTPGLGSSGANVLTF.

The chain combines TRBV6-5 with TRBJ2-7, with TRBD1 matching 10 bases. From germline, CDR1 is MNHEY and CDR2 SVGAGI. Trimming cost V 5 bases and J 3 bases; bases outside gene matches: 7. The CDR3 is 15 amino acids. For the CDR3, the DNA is TGTGCCAGCAGTACGGGGGACAGGGGTTACTACGAGCAGTACTTC. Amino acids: CASSTGDRGYYEQYF.